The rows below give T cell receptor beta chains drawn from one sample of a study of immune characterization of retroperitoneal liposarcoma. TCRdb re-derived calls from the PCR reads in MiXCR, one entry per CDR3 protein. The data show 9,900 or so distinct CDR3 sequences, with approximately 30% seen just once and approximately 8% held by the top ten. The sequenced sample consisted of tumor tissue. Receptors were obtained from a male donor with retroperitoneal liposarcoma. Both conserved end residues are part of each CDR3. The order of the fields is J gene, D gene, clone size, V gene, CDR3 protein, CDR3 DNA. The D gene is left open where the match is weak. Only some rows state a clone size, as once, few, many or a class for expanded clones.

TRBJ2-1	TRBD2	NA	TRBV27	CASSIGLAPNEQFF	TGTGCCAGCAGTATTGGACTAGCTCCCAATGAGCAGTTCTTC
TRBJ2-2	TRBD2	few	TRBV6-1	CASSPVRTSGKPGELFF	TGTGCCAGCAGCCCCGTTAGGACTAGTGGAAAACCCGGGGAGCTGTTTTTT
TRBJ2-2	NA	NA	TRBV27	CASITPGRGVTGELFF	TGTGCCAGCATTACACCGGGGCGGGGAGTCACCGGGGAGCTGTTTTTT
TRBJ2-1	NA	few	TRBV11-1	CASSPRDQETQFF	TGTGCCAGCAGTCCCCGGGATCAAGAGACCCAGTTCTTC
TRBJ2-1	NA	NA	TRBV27	CASSLLHGDEQFF	TGTGCCAGCAGTTTACTCCACGGGGACGAGCAGTTCTTC
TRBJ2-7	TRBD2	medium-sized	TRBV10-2	CASSESSGLIGSEQYF	TGCGCCAGCAGTGAAAGTAGCGGGCTTATAGGCTCCGAGCAGTACTTC
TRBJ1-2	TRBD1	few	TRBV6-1	CASRAQGAAAYGYTF	TGTGCCAGCAGGGCCCAGGGGGCTGCGGCCTATGGCTACACCTTC
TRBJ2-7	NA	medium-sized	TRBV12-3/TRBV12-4	CASSFTTDYEQYF	TGTGCCAGCAGTTTTACGACAGACTACGAGCAGTACTTC
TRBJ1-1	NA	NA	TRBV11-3	CASSSRVGTNTEAFF	TGTGCCAGCAGCTCTAGGGTTGGGACGAACACTGAAGCTTTCTTT
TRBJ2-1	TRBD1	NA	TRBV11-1	CASSFGDSYSETQFF	TGTGCCAGCAGCTTCGGGGACAGTTATTCGGAGACCCAGTTCTTC
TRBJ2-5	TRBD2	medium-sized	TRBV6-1	CASSEEASGAETQYF	TGTGCCAGCAGTGAAGAGGCTAGCGGGGCGGAGACCCAGTACTTC
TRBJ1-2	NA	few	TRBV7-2	CASSLDKNYGYTF	TGTGCCAGCAGCTTAGACAAGAACTATGGCTACACCTTC
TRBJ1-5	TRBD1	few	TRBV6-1	CASSRGGGTDNQPQHF	TGTGCCAGCAGCCGAGGGGGCGGGACAGACAATCAGCCCCAGCATTTT
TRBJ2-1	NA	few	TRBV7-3	CASSGGRQETQFF	TGTGCCAGCAGCGGCGGACGACAAGAGACCCAGTTCTTC
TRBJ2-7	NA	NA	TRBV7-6	CASSSGGRGEQYF	TGTGCTAGCAGCTCAGGGGGGCGCGGCGAGCAGTACTTC
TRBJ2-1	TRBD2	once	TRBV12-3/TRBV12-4	CASTELAGGANEQFF	TGTGCCAGCACCGAACTAGCGGGGGGGGCGAATGAGCAGTTCTTC
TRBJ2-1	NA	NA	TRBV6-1	CASRPNRGAVHEQFF	TGTGCCAGCAGACCCAACCGGGGGGCCGTCCATGAGCAGTTCTTC
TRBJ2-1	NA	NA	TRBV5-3	CASSTGLGEQFF	TGTGCCAGCAGCACAGGTCTAGGAGAGCAGTTCTTC
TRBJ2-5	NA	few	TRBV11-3	CASKTSGLETQYF	TGTGCCAGCAAGACCTCCGGGTTGGAGACCCAGTACTTC
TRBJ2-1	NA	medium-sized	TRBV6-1	CASRRAGVETQFF	TGTGCCAGCAGAAGAGCAGGGGTCGAGACCCAGTTCTTC
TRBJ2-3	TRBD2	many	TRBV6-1	CASSRLAGGGGTDTQYF	TGTGCCAGCTCCCGACTAGCGGGGGGGGGGGGCACAGATACGCAGTATTTT
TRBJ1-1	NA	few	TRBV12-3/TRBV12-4	CATNRGGTEAFF	TGTGCCACCAACCGCGGGGGCACTGAAGCTTTCTTT
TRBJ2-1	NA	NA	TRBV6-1	CASSPPVGSFDEQFF	TGTGCCAGCAGCCCCCCAGTGGGTAGTTTCGATGAGCAGTTCTTC
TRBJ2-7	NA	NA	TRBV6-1	CASSEALGGYEQYF	TGTGCCAGCAGTGAAGCGCTTGGGGGTTACGAGCAGTACTTC
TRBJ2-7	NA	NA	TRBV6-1	CASSEKGSSYEQYF	TGTGCCAGCAGTGAAAAGGGCAGTTCCTACGAGCAGTACTTC
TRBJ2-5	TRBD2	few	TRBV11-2	CASSFSGGANEQYF	TGTGCCAGCAGCTTTAGCGGGGGGGCCAATGAGCAGTACTTC
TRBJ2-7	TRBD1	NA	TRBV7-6	CASSPRQGSSYNEQYF	TGTGCCAGCAGCCCACGACAGGGGAGCTCCTACAATGAGCAGTACTTC
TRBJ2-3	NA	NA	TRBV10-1	CASSGSTSYNEQYF	TGCGCCAGCAGTGGGTCAACGTCCTACAATGAGCAGTATTTT
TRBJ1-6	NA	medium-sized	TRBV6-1	CASSAGEGYSPLHF	TGTGCCAGCAGCGCGGGAGAGGGGTATTCACCCCTCCACTTT
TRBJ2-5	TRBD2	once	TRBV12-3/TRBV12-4	CASSFLSGGSQETQYF	TGTGCCAGCAGTTTTCTAAGCGGGGGGTCGCAAGAGACCCAGTACTTC
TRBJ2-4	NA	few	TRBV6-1	CASSELEGGPQNIQYF	TGTGCCAGCAGTGAACTTGAGGGCGGGCCGCAAAACATTCAGTACTTC
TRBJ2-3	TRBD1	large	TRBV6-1	CASSEGQGRTDTQYF	TGTGCCAGCAGTGAGGGACAGGGGCGCACAGATACGCAGTATTTT
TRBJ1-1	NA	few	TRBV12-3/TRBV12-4	CASRVMNTEAFF	TGTGCCAGCAGAGTTATGAACACTGAAGCTTTCTTT
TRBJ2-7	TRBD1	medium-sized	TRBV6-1	CASSDDPGQGSNEQYF	TGTGCCAGCAGTGACGACCCGGGACAGGGGTCCAACGAGCAGTACTTC
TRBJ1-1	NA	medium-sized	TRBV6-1	CASSEWVAFF	TGTGCCAGCAGTGAATGGGTTGCTTTCTTT
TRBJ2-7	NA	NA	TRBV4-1	CASSQDRGAYEQYF	TGCGCCAGCAGCCAAGATCGCGGAGCCTACGAGCAGTACTTC